Below, 11 T cell receptor beta chains from the same sample are listed, as sequenced in a study of shared clonotypes between healthy human individuals. This table comes from immunoSEQ multiplex PCR, and its TCRdb copy is limited to in-frame clones, with some not included. The sample has 600,000 to 800,000 clones, roughly 72% seen once; the top ten hold around 1.7%. The sequencing input was memory CD4+ T cells sorted from blood. The subset: CD45RA-negative fraction. The source of these receptors is a woman under 40 in good health.

This clone was picked up one time. The chain employs TRBV5-6 and TRBJ2-7; TRBD1 matches 7 bases. The CDR3 length is 16 residues. Per germline, CDR1 SGHDT and CDR2 YYEEEE. V gave up 0 bases and J gave up 1 base; unmatched junction bases: 7. The CDR3 bases are TGTGCCAGCAGCTTGGCAGGGGACAGTAGTTCCTACGAGCAGTACTTC. This encodes CASSLAGDSSSYEQYF. The full variable domain, with the rest looked up from reference TRBV5-6 and TRBJ2-7, is DAGVTQSPTHLIKTRGQQVTLRCSPKSGHDTVSWYQQALGQGPQFIFQYYEEEERQRGNFPDRFSGHQFPNYSSELNVNALLLGDSALYLCASSLAGDSSSYEQYFGPGTRLTVT.

The rearrangement joins TRBV28 to TRBJ1-1; D is perhaps TRBD1 (6 bases). This CDR3 has 16 residues. Trimming cost V 5 bases and J 10 bases, with 26 bases left between them. Germline V lookup: CDR1 MDHEN, CDR2 SYDVKM. CDR3 DNA: TGTGCCAGCAGTCCAATGTTGCGGTTGGGGGCTGATGGAGCTTTCTTT. Translation: CASSPMLRLGADGAFF.

The chain recombines TRBV5-8 with TRBJ2-1; 7 positions match TRBD2. The V gene end was trimmed by 4 bases and the J gene end by 4 bases; junction bases not matched to a gene: 5. The length of the CDR3 is 14 residues. The germline V gene has CDR1 SGHTS and CDR2 YDEGEE. Here the CDR3 reads CASSRTRGYNEQFF. As DNA, the CDR3 is TGTGCCAGCAGCAGGACTAGAGGTTACAATGAGCAGTTCTTC.

This clone was seen more than once but under ten times. The rearrangement links TRBV7-2 to TRBJ2-7, with 12 bases lining up with TRBD2. Germline trimming cut 4 bases from V and 0 bases from J; bases unmatched to any gene: 1. The CDR3 extends over 15 amino acids. Germline CDR1 and CDR2: SGHTA and FQGNSA. CDR3 in DNA: TGTGCCAGCAGCTCTAGCGGGAGGGACTCCTACGAGCAGTACTTC. It is translated as CASSSSGRDSYEQYF.

The gene calls are TRBV7-8 and TRBJ2-1; no clear D. Trimming shortened V by 3 bases and J by 5 bases, and 11 bases separated the two germline ends. Germline assignment: CDR1 SGHVS and CDR2 FQNEAQ. The CDR3 runs to 14 residues. CDR3 DNA: TGTGCCAGCAGCTTGGAAAGACTGAACAATGAGCAGTTCTTC. This gives the protein CASSLERLNNEQFF. The variable domain in full, with the rest retrieved from reference TRBV7-8 and TRBJ2-1, is GAGVSQSPRYKVAKRGQDVALRCDPISGHVSLFWYQQALGQGPEFLTYFQNEAQLDKSGLPSDRFFAERPEGSVSTLKIQRTQQEDSAVYLCASSLERLNNEQFFGPGTRLTVL.

V is TRBV6-5 and J is TRBJ2-7, with D perhaps TRBD1 or TRBD2 (5 bases each). The CDR3 loop spans 13 amino acids. The V and J ends lost 0 bases and 5 bases respectively, with 8 bases between them. Germline V lookup: CDR1 MNHEY, CDR2 SVGAGI. DNA for the CDR3: TGTGCCAGCAGTTACTCGATGGGGGACGAGCAGTACTTC. Translated: CASSYSMGDEQYF.

CDR3 residues: CAFCSPGASGRSNHYEQYF. The CDR3 DNA reads as TGTGCCTTCTGTTCCCCGGGGGCTAGCGGGAGGTCGAATCACTACGAGCAGTACTTC. The genes are TRBV30 and TRBJ2-7; TRBD2 matches 11 bases. The CDR3 is made up of 19 amino acids. Trimming at V came to 7 bases and at J to 3 bases, leaving 23 bases not matched to a gene. From germline, CDR1 is GTSNPN and CDR2 SVGIG (reference sequence).

This rearrangement joins TRBV7-9 to TRBJ2-1; 10 bases line up with TRBD2. From germline, CDR1 is SEHNR and CDR2 FQNEAQ (reference sequence). The CDR3 runs 14 residues. V was clipped by 5 bases and J by 9 bases; unmatched bases: 7. The CDR3 nucleotides read TGTGCCAGCAGCCTTCAGCGGGAGGGGATTGAGCAGTTCTTC. It is translated as CASSLQREGIEQFF.

The chain is built from TRBV10-3 and TRBJ2-7; D remains ambiguous. The CDR3 length is 14 residues. Trimming pared 4 bases from V and 3 bases from J, leaving 13 bases between. Germline V gene lookup returns CDR1 ENHRY and CDR2 SYGVKD. The CDR3 here is CAISVTPLRYEQYF. CDR3 sequence (DNA): TGTGCCATCAGTGTTACTCCTCTCCGCTACGAGCAGTACTTC.

The genes are TRBV7-6 and TRBJ2-1; either TRBD1 or TRBD2 may fit D (5 bases each). The V and J ends lost 4 bases and 0 bases respectively, with 13 bases between them. The CDR3 is 16 amino acids. In germline, CDR1 is SGHVS, CDR2 FNYEAQ. The CDR3 sequence is CASSSGRTSSYNEQFF. The CDR3 region has the DNA TGTGCCAGCAGCTCGGGACGCACTAGCTCCTACAATGAGCAGTTCTTC. The whole variable domain, filled in from reference TRBV7-6 and TRBJ2-1, reads GAGVSQSPRYKVTKRGQDVALRCDPISGHVSLYWYRQALGQGPEFLTYFNYEAQQDKSGLPNDRFSAERPEGSISTLTIQRTEQRDSAMYRCASSSGRTSSYNEQFFGPGTRLTVL.

The CDR3 is CASSAGMGLNEKLFF. The CDR3 nucleotides read TGCGCCAGCAGCGCTGGGATGGGTCTCAATGAAAAACTGTTTTTT. The chain links TRBV5-1 to TRBJ1-4; D gene uncertain. The length of the CDR3 is 15 residues. Between the trimmed V and J ends, which lost 4 bases and 5 bases, there was a span of 15 bases. Germline CDR1 is SGHRS and CDR2 is YFSETQ. The complete variable domain, with remaining parts taken from reference TRBV5-1 and TRBJ1-4, reads KAGVTQTPRYLIKTRGQQVTLSCSPISGHRSVSWYQQTPGQGLQFLFEYFSETQRNKGNFPGRFSGRQFSNSRSEMNVSTLELGDSALYLCASSAGMGLNEKLFFGSGTQLSVL.